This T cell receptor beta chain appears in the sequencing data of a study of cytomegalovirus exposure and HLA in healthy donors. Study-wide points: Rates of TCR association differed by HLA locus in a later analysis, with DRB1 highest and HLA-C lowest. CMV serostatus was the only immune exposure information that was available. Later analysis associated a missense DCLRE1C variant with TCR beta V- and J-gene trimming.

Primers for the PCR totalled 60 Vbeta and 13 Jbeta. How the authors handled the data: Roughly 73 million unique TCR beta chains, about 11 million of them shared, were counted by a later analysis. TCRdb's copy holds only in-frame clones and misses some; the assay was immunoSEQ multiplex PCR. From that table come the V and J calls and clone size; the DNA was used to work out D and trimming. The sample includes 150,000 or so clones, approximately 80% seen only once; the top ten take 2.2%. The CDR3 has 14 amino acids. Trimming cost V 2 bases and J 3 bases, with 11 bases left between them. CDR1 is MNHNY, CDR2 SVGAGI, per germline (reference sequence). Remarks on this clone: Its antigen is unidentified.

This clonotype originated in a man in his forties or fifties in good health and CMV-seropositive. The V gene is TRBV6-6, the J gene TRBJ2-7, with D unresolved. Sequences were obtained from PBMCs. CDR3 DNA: TGTGCCAGCAGTTACCAGGTGATTAGCTACGAGCAGTACTTC. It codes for CASSYQVISYEQYF.